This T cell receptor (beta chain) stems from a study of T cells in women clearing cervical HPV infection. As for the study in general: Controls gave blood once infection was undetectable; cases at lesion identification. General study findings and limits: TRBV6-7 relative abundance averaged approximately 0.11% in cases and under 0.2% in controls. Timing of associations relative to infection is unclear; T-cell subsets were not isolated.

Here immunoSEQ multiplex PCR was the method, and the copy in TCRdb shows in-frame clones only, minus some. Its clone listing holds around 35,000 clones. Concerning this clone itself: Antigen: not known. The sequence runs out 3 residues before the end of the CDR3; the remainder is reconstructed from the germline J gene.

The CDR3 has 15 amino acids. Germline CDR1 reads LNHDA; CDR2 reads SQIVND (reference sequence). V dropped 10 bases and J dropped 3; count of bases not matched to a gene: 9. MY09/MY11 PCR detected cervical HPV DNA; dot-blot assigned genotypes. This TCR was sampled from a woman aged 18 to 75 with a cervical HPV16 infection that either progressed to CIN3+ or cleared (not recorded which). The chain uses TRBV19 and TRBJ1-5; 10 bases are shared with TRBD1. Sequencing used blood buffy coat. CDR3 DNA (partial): TGTGCCACTGCTCCGGGACAGGGGACCAATCAGCCC. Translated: CATAPGQGTNQP. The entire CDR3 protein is CATAPGQGTNQPQHF.